Listed below are T cell receptor beta chains from one sample, sequenced in a study of cytomegalovirus exposure and HLA in healthy donors. Method: immunoSEQ multiplex PCR; TCRdb's copy keeps in-frame clones and lacks some. The sample shows 150,000 to 200,000 clones, approximately 82% of them seen only once. The sequencing sample was made of PBMCs. The source of these receptors is a woman aged 18 to 35 in good health and CMV-seropositive. Each CDR3 is given with its conserved first and last residue. D genes are given only for firm matches. Clone size, where shown, is once, few, many, or a class for clones that have expanded.

J gene: TRBJ1-1
D gene: .
clone size: .
V gene: TRBV11-2
CDR3 DNA: TGTGCCAGCAGCTTAGCCAGGTACACTGAAGCTTTCTTT
CDR3 protein: CASSLARYTEAFF

J gene: TRBJ2-7
D gene: TRBD2
clone size: .
V gene: TRBV6-1
CDR3 DNA: TGTGCCAGCACAGCTAGCGGGGGATACTACGAGCAGTACTTC
CDR3 protein: CASTASGGYYEQYF

J gene: TRBJ2-1
D gene: TRBD2
clone size: once
V gene: TRBV14
CDR3 DNA: TGTGCCAGCAGCCCCCGGGACTATAATGAGCAGTTCTTC
CDR3 protein: CASSPRDYNEQFF

J gene: TRBJ1-2
D gene: .
clone size: .
V gene: TRBV13
CDR3 DNA: TGTGCCAGCAGCCACACGGAGGGGAACTATGGCTACACCTTC
CDR3 protein: CASSHTEGNYGYTF

J gene: TRBJ2-7
D gene: TRBD1
clone size: .
V gene: TRBV7-9
CDR3 DNA: TGTGCCAGCAGCTCACGTTGGGACAGGGTGGGTGAGCAGTACTTC
CDR3 protein: CASSSRWDRVGEQYF

J gene: TRBJ2-5
D gene: .
clone size: .
V gene: TRBV7-2
CDR3 DNA: TGTGCCAGCAGCTTAGGGCTAGCCCGAGAGACCCAGTACTTC
CDR3 protein: CASSLGLARETQYF

J gene: TRBJ1-4
D gene: .
clone size: once
V gene: TRBV29-1
CDR3 DNA: TGCAGCGTTGTACAGGGTCCAACTAATGAAAAACTGTTTTTT
CDR3 protein: CSVVQGPTNEKLFF

J gene: TRBJ2-1
D gene: .
clone size: .
V gene: TRBV6-1
CDR3 DNA: TGTGCCAGCAGTACACAGGGATTTCCCTACAATGAGCAGTTCTTC
CDR3 protein: CASSTQGFPYNEQFF

J gene: TRBJ2-5
D gene: .
clone size: .
V gene: TRBV2
CDR3 DNA: TGTGCCAGCAGGTACAGGGGGGGAGAGACCCAGTACTTC
CDR3 protein: CASRYRGGETQYF

J gene: TRBJ2-2
D gene: TRBD1
clone size: few
V gene: TRBV6-1
CDR3 DNA: TGTGCCAGCAGGGACAGGGTCCCCGGGGAGCTGTTTTTT
CDR3 protein: CASRDRVPGELFF

J gene: TRBJ2-2
D gene: .
clone size: .
V gene: TRBV5-1
CDR3 DNA: TGCGCCAGCAAGGACAGAGAAACGAACACCGGGGAGCTGTTTTTT
CDR3 protein: CASKDRETNTGELFF

J gene: TRBJ2-7
D gene: TRBD1
clone size: .
V gene: TRBV5-6
CDR3 DNA: TGTGCCAGCAGCCCACGGGGACAGGGGAGATTAGAGTACTTC
CDR3 protein: CASSPRGQGRLEYF

J gene: TRBJ2-7
D gene: .
clone size: few
V gene: TRBV28
CDR3 DNA: TGTGCCAGCAGTTTAGGGGGCTACTACGAGCAGTACTTC
CDR3 protein: CASSLGGYYEQYF

J gene: TRBJ1-1
D gene: TRBD1
clone size: .
V gene: TRBV18
CDR3 DNA: TGTGCCAGCTCACCTAGTCCCCCCGGGACAGGCACTGAAGCTTTCTTT
CDR3 protein: CASSPSPPGTGTEAFF

J gene: TRBJ1-1
D gene: .
clone size: once
V gene: TRBV6-1
CDR3 DNA: TGTGCCAGCAGTCAACCAACAGGAGGGGCCACTGAAGCTTTCTTT
CDR3 protein: CASSQPTGGATEAFF

J gene: TRBJ2-5
D gene: TRBD2
clone size: .
V gene: TRBV4-1
CDR3 DNA: TGCGCCAGCAGCCTCCTAGCGGGGGGGCAAGAGACCCAGTACTTC
CDR3 protein: CASSLLAGGQETQYF

J gene: TRBJ1-6
D gene: .
clone size: .
V gene: TRBV7-9
CDR3 DNA: TGTTCCAGCAGCTTACCCGGGGGGAGCTCCTATAATTCACCCCTCCACTTT
CDR3 protein: CSSSLPGGSSYNSPLHF

J gene: TRBJ2-5
D gene: TRBD2
clone size: .
V gene: TRBV5-1
CDR3 DNA: TGCGCCAGCAGCTGGATGTCTAGCGGGGGAGAGACCCAGTACTTC
CDR3 protein: CASSWMSSGGETQYF

J gene: TRBJ2-5
D gene: TRBD1
clone size: .
V gene: TRBV9
CDR3 DNA: TGTGCCAGCCCAAGAGACAGGGTGGAGGAGACCCAGTACTTC
CDR3 protein: CASPRDRVEETQYF

J gene: TRBJ1-5
D gene: .
clone size: .
V gene: TRBV6-5
CDR3 DNA: TGTGCCAGCAGTCCCCGGGGACTTCAGCCCCAGCATTTT
CDR3 protein: CASSPRGLQPQHF

J gene: TRBJ2-1
D gene: .
clone size: .
V gene: TRBV7-7
CDR3 DNA: TGTGCCAGCAGCCCCACTGGAGGAGGATTAATCGATGAGCAGTTCTTC
CDR3 protein: CASSPTGGGLIDEQFF

J gene: TRBJ1-6
D gene: .
clone size: .
V gene: TRBV30
CDR3 DNA: TGTGCCATCAACTCGGGCGGGACTTCACCCCTCCACTTT
CDR3 protein: CAINSGGTSPLHF

J gene: TRBJ1-1
D gene: TRBD1
clone size: .
V gene: TRBV9
CDR3 DNA: TGTGCCAGCAGCGTGCGGTACGACAGGGGGGATACTGAAGCTTTCTTT
CDR3 protein: CASSVRYDRGDTEAFF

J gene: TRBJ1-1
D gene: TRBD1
clone size: .
V gene: TRBV2
CDR3 DNA: TGTGCCAGCAGCCGTCAGGGGGTGAACACTGAAGCTTTCTTT
CDR3 protein: CASSRQGVNTEAFF

J gene: TRBJ1-5
D gene: .
clone size: .
V gene: TRBV6-1
CDR3 DNA: TGTGCCAGCAGTGAATTTGTTACGGCGGGGGGTCAGCCCCAGCATTTT
CDR3 protein: CASSEFVTAGGQPQHF

J gene: TRBJ1-6
D gene: .
clone size: .
V gene: TRBV6-1
CDR3 DNA: TGTGCCAGCAGTGACAGGGCCGATTCACCCCTCCACTTT
CDR3 protein: CASSDRADSPLHF

J gene: TRBJ1-2
D gene: .
clone size: .
V gene: TRBV10-3
CDR3 DNA: TGTGCCATCAACCGGGACTCCGCCTATGGCTACACCTTC
CDR3 protein: CAINRDSAYGYTF

J gene: TRBJ2-7
D gene: TRBD2
clone size: once
V gene: TRBV11-2
CDR3 DNA: TGTGCCAGCAGCTTGCCGGCGTTTGGGAGGGCCGAGCAGTACTTC
CDR3 protein: CASSLPAFGRAEQYF

J gene: TRBJ2-3
D gene: .
clone size: once
V gene: TRBV7-8
CDR3 DNA: TGTGCCAGCAGCTTAGACAGGGTAGCAGATACGCAGTATTTT
CDR3 protein: CASSLDRVADTQYF

J gene: TRBJ2-5
D gene: TRBD2
clone size: once
V gene: TRBV29-1
CDR3 DNA: TGCAGCGTTGACCCAGCGGGGCGCGGGGAGACCCAGTACTTC
CDR3 protein: CSVDPAGRGETQYF

J gene: TRBJ2-5
D gene: TRBD1
clone size: .
V gene: TRBV10-3
CDR3 DNA: TGTGCCATCAGACCGGGACAGAATGAGGAGACCCAGTACTTC
CDR3 protein: CAIRPGQNEETQYF

J gene: TRBJ2-7
D gene: TRBD1
clone size: .
V gene: TRBV27
CDR3 DNA: TGTGCCAGCAGTTTATTGCAGGGGGCCTCCTACGAGCAGTACTTC
CDR3 protein: CASSLLQGASYEQYF

J gene: TRBJ1-3
D gene: .
clone size: .
V gene: TRBV28
CDR3 DNA: TGTGCCAGCACCAAATCCCCAGGGGATATTGGAAACACCATATATTTT
CDR3 protein: CASTKSPGDIGNTIYF

J gene: TRBJ2-1
D gene: .
clone size: .
V gene: TRBV29-1
CDR3 DNA: TGCAGCGGTACCCCCCCCGGGTACTCTAATGAGCAGTTCTTC
CDR3 protein: CSGTPPGYSNEQFF

J gene: TRBJ2-7
D gene: .
clone size: .
V gene: TRBV6-5
CDR3 DNA: TGTGCCAGCAGTTATAATCGACACACATCCTACGAGCAGTACTTC
CDR3 protein: CASSYNRHTSYEQYF

J gene: TRBJ1-3
D gene: TRBD1
clone size: .
V gene: TRBV7-6
CDR3 DNA: TGTGCCAGCAGCTCACAAACCCAGGGGGGCGGAAACACCATATATTTT
CDR3 protein: CASSSQTQGGGNTIYF

J gene: TRBJ2-2
D gene: TRBD2
clone size: once
V gene: TRBV7-9
CDR3 DNA: TGTGCCAGCAGCTTACCCGGACTAGCTGGCACCGGGGAGCTGTTTTTT
CDR3 protein: CASSLPGLAGTGELFF

J gene: TRBJ2-1
D gene: TRBD2
clone size: .
V gene: TRBV2
CDR3 DNA: TGTGCCAGCAGTGATATAGCGGGGGGGAATAGGAAAGGGCAGTTCTTC
CDR3 protein: CASSDIAGGNRKGQFF

J gene: TRBJ2-3
D gene: .
clone size: .
V gene: TRBV14
CDR3 DNA: TGTGCCAGCAGCCAAGTTTTAGGGAGTAGCACAGATACGCAGTATTTT
CDR3 protein: CASSQVLGSSTDTQYF

J gene: TRBJ1-2
D gene: TRBD1
clone size: .
V gene: TRBV4-1
CDR3 DNA: TGCGCCAGCAGCCTTTTGGGGACAGGATATGGCTACACCTTC
CDR3 protein: CASSLLGTGYGYTF

J gene: TRBJ2-1
D gene: .
clone size: .
V gene: TRBV7-9
CDR3 DNA: TGCGTCGTACAATACAATGAGCAGTTCTTC
CDR3 protein: CVVQYNEQFF

J gene: TRBJ1-1
D gene: .
clone size: .
V gene: TRBV9
CDR3 DNA: TGTGCCAGCAGCGTAGCAGGGAACACTGAAGCTTTCTTT
CDR3 protein: CASSVAGNTEAFF

J gene: TRBJ2-7
D gene: TRBD2
clone size: .
V gene: TRBV5-1
CDR3 DNA: TGCGCCAGCGCCTCCGGGACTAGCGGGGGGGGTTTCTCCTACGAGCAGTACTTC
CDR3 protein: CASASGTSGGGFSYEQYF

J gene: TRBJ1-1
D gene: .
clone size: .
V gene: TRBV30
CDR3 DNA: TGTGCCTGGAGTGGTTTTGGGAGGAGAAACACTGAAGCTTTCTTT
CDR3 protein: CAWSGFGRRNTEAFF

J gene: TRBJ2-1
D gene: TRBD2
clone size: .
V gene: TRBV10-3
CDR3 DNA: TGTGCCATCAGTGGTACCACTAGCGGGGGGGCCCCCTACAATGAGCAGTTCTTC
CDR3 protein: CAISGTTSGGAPYNEQFF

J gene: TRBJ2-5
D gene: TRBD1
clone size: .
V gene: TRBV5-6
CDR3 DNA: TGTGCCAGCAGCTTCTTCGGGACAGAAGAGACCCAGTACTTC
CDR3 protein: CASSFFGTEETQYF

J gene: TRBJ1-4
D gene: .
clone size: .
V gene: TRBV7-9
CDR3 DNA: TGTGCCAGCAGCTTAAGGGGCTCAACTAATGAAAAACTGTTTTTT
CDR3 protein: CASSLRGSTNEKLFF

J gene: TRBJ1-2
D gene: TRBD1
clone size: .
V gene: TRBV30
CDR3 DNA: TGTGCCTCCCCTGGGACAGGTCATTATGGCTACACCTTC
CDR3 protein: CASPGTGHYGYTF